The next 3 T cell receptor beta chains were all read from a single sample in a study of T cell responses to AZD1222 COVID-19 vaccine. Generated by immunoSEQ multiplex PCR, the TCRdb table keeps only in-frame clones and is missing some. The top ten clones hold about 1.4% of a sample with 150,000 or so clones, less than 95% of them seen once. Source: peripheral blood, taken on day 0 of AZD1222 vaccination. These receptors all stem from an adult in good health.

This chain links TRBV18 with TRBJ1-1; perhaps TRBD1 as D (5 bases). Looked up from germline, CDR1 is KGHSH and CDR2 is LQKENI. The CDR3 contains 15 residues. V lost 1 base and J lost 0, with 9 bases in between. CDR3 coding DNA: TGTGCCAGCTCACCACTAGACAGATTGAACACTGAAGCTTTCTTT. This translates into CASSPLDRLNTEAFF.

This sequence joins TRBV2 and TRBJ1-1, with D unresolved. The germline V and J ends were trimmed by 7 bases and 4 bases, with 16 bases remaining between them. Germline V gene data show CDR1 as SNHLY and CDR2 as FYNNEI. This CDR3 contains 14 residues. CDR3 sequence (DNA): TGTGCCAGCATACCGTCCCTGGGCGGCACTGAAGCTTTCTTT. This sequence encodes CASIPSLGGTEAFF.

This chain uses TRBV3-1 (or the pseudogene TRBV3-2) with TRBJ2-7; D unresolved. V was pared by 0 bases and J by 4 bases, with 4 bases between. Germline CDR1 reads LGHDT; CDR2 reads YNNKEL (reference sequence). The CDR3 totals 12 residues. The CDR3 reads CASSQERYEQYF. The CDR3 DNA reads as TGTGCCAGCAGCCAAGAGCGGTACGAGCAGTACTTC.